One and the same sample provided the 30 T cell receptor beta chains below, sequenced in a study of cytomegalovirus exposure and HLA in healthy donors. 13 Jbeta primers and 60 Vbeta primers were used for the PCR. Here immunoSEQ multiplex PCR was the method, and the copy in TCRdb shows in-frame clones only, minus some. This table has more than 120,000 clones, 75% to 90% appearing once. Sequenced input: PBMCs. These receptors were collected from a young woman in good health and CMV-seronegative.

This clone has a handful of counts. The chain has TRBV2 and TRBJ2-7; 10 nucleotides line up with TRBD1. CDR1 is SNHLY and CDR2 is FYNNEI in the germline V gene. After removal of 4 bases from V and 4 bases from J, the junction contained 4 bases not matched to a gene. The CDR3 is 14 residues long. CDR3 in amino acids: CASSGDRGGYEQYF. CDR3 sequence (DNA): TGTGCCAGCAGTGGGGACAGGGGCGGATACGAGCAGTACTTC.

The chain has TRBV6-4 and TRBJ1-6, with 9 positions matching TRBD1. The J segment lost 8 bases and the V segment lost 5 bases, leaving 7 bases of the junction unmatched. The germline CDR1 and CDR2 sequences are MRHNA and SNTAGT. The CDR3 is 15 residues long. CDR3 bases: TGTGCCAGCAGTCCCGACAGGGGGGCGGATTCACCCCTCCACTTT. It translates to CASSPDRGADSPLHF.

The chain employs TRBV10-3 and TRBJ1-1, with D unclear. V was clipped by 6 bases and J by 0 bases, with 5 bases between them. The CDR3 spans 12 residues. CDR1 and CDR2 (germline): ENHRY, SYGVKD. The CDR3 protein is CAIRGVNTEAFF. The CDR3 nucleotides are TGTGCCATCAGGGGAGTGAACACTGAAGCTTTCTTT.

V and J are TRBV4-3 and TRBJ2-5; D unresolved. Trimming left V 1 base short and J 5 bases short, with 8 bases between. The germline gives CDR1 LGHNA, CDR2 YSLEER. This CDR3 is 13 amino acids long. The CDR3 reads CASSQGPTETQYF. The CDR3 DNA sequence: TGCGCCAGCAGCCAAGGCCCAACTGAGACCCAGTACTTC.

CDR3 coding DNA: TGTGCCAGCAGCTTAGGTGGGACAGGGGGGAGGTATGATGGCTACACCTTC. Protein sequence: CASSLGGTGGRYDGYTF. The chain recombines TRBV7-2 with TRBJ1-2, with 11 bases that match TRBD1. In germline, CDR1 is SGHTA, CDR2 FQGNSA. Unmatched junction bases numbered 10, after V lost 1 base and J lost 6 bases. CDR3 length: 17 residues.

As DNA, the CDR3 is TGTGCCAGTAGTATTCTAGGGGGACAGGGGATTAATGAGCAGTTCTTC. Protein: CASSILGGQGINEQFF. The chain links TRBV19 to TRBJ2-1, with 10 bases lining up with TRBD1. The CDR3 runs 16 residues. J was trimmed by 7 bases and V by 3 bases; bases with no gene match: 9. Germline V gene lookup returns CDR1 LNHDA and CDR2 SQIVND (reference sequence).

V gene TRBV6-1 combines with J gene TRBJ1-1, with D perhaps TRBD1 (6 bases). V lost 11 bases, J lost 4 bases, and 17 bases lay in between. The V gene's germline CDR1 is MNHNS and CDR2 SASEGT. The CDR3 sequence is 13 residues long. The CDR3 spells CAGRRTGITEAFF. DNA of the CDR3: TGTGCCGGTCGTCGAACAGGGATCACTGAAGCTTTCTTT.

This clone came up a few times. The chain employs TRBV6-6 and TRBJ1-6; D is unclear. The CDR3 sequence is 15 residues long. V shed 0 bases and J shed 8 bases, with 11 bases lying between them. Germline values: CDR1 MNHNY, CDR2 SVGAGI (reference sequence). Here the CDR3 DNA reads TGTGCCAGCAGTTACTCAGCGGAAGGTGATTCACCCCTCCACTTT. Its translation: CASSYSAEGDSPLHF.

V usage is TRBV11-2 and J usage is TRBJ1-2; 8 positions match TRBD1. V shed 5 bases and J 8 bases; nucleotides not matched to a gene: 4. Germline values: CDR1 SGHAT, CDR2 FQNNGV. This CDR3 is built from 12 residues. DNA of the CDR3: TGTGCCAGCAGCGAACAGGGGGTCGGCTACACCTTC. This codes for CASSEQGVGYTF.

The chain is built from TRBV11-2 and TRBJ2-2; no clear D. V lost 0 bases to trimming and J lost 3 bases, with 14 bases between them. Germline V gene sequence: CDR1 SGHAT, CDR2 FQNNGV. The CDR3 totals 17 residues. In nucleotides, the CDR3 is TGTGCCAGCAGCTTAGATCGGAGACCCAGTTACACCGGGGAGCTGTTTTTT. Translation: CASSLDRRPSYTGELFF.

J is TRBJ1-1 and V is TRBV5-1, with D unclear. The germline gives CDR1 SGHRS, CDR2 YFSETQ. The CDR3 covers 15 residues. The V and J ends lost 1 base and 1 base respectively, with 11 bases between them. CDR3: CASSLMAGSNTEAFF. The CDR3 region has the DNA TGCGCCAGCAGCTTGATGGCGGGATCGAACACTGAAGCTTTCTTT.

This chain's CDR3 is CASSLSGKFEQYF. The CDR3 DNA sequence: TGTGCCAGCAGCTTGTCGGGGAAGTTCGAGCAGTACTTC. The chain uses TRBV5-4 and TRBJ2-7; D possibly corresponds to TRBD2 (5 bases). Germline V gene sequence: CDR1 SGHNT, CDR2 YYREEE (reference sequence). The CDR3 spans 13 residues. The V gene lost 1 base and the J gene lost 6 bases, with 11 bases spanning the gap.

This clone was detected only a few times. The sample carries other DNA sequences with the same CDR3. The V call is TRBV2, the J call TRBJ1-1, with a weak D call TRBD1 (6 bases). Germline CDR1 is SNHLY and CDR2 is FYNNEI. The CDR3 runs 14 residues. Deletions cut 6 bases from V and 0 bases from J, with 11 bases between. The CDR3 DNA reads as TGTGCCAGCAGCCCCACAGGGATGAACACTGAAGCTTTCTTT. The encoded protein is CASSPTGMNTEAFF.

V and J are TRBV9 and TRBJ2-2; D possibly corresponds to TRBD1 (5 bases). Trimming took off 2 bases at V and 2 bases at J, with 13 bases between the two ends. CDR3 length equals 16 residues. CDR1 and CDR2 (germline): SGDLS, YYNGEE. CDR3 bases: TGTGCCAGCAGCGTCCTCCGGACACCTAACACCGGGGAGCTGTTTTTT. Translating gives CASSVLRTPNTGELFF.

This chain uses TRBV30 with TRBJ1-2; D is uncertain. Trimming took 2 bases from V and 3 from J, leaving 7 bases between them. Per germline, CDR1 GTSNPN and CDR2 SVGIG (reference sequence). The CDR3 has 12 amino acids. CDR3 protein: CAWSHGDYGYTF. Written as DNA, the CDR3 is TGTGCCTGGAGTCACGGGGACTATGGCTACACCTTC.

The chain recombines TRBV7-8 with TRBJ2-5; 11 bases are a match to TRBD1. With V trimmed by 5 bases and J by 5 bases, 4 bases remained unmatched. CDR3 length: 14 amino acids. The germline V gene encodes CDR1 SGHVS and CDR2 FQNEAQ. CDR3 amino acids: CASSPRTGGETQYF. The CDR3 DNA is TGTGCCAGCAGCCCCAGGACAGGGGGCGAGACCCAGTACTTC.

CDR3 bases: TGTGCCAGCAGGGACAGGGTGGTTGGGAATGAGCAGTTCTTC. Encoded protein: CASRDRVVGNEQFF. The chain links TRBV2 to TRBJ2-1, with 8 nucleotides matching TRBD1. CDR1 is SNHLY, CDR2 FYNNEI, per germline. J gave up 7 bases and V 6 bases, and 8 bases lay outside the gene matches. The CDR3 spans 14 residues. The full variable domain, rest sourced from reference TRBV2 and TRBJ2-1, is EPEVTQTPSHQVTQMGQEVILRCVPISNHLYFYWYRQILGQKVEFLVSFYNNEISEKSEIFDDQFSVERPDGSNFTLKIRSTKLEDSAMYFCASRDRVVGNEQFFGPGTRLTVL.

This clone appeared a single time. This chain joins TRBV27 and TRBJ1-5; D is unresolved. Germline CDR1 and CDR2: MNHEY and SMNVEV (reference sequence). The V and J ends lost 4 bases and 1 base respectively, with 11 bases between them. The length of the CDR3 is 15 residues. Here the CDR3 DNA reads TGTGCCAGCAGTTATCTGGAGACGAGCAATCAGCCCCAGCATTTT. Amino acids: CASSYLETSNQPQHF.

The rearrangement links TRBV11-2 to TRBJ2-5; maybe TRBD2 (5 bases). The V end was cut by 5 bases, the J end by 5 bases, with 9 bases between. CDR1 and CDR2 (germline): SGHAT, FQNNGV. The CDR3 has 12 amino acids. CDR3 sequence (DNA): TGTGCCAGCAGCCGAGGGTGGGAGACCCAGTACTTC. This translates into CASSRGWETQYF.

This chain links TRBV30 with TRBJ2-7; D unresolved. The CDR3 has 13 residues. V dropped 1 base and J dropped 6 bases, with 13 bases sitting between them. Germline values: CDR1 GTSNPN, CDR2 SVGIG (reference sequence). The CDR3 region is CAWSAEVVPEQYF. The CDR3 region has the DNA TGTGCCTGGAGTGCAGAAGTGGTGCCCGAGCAGTACTTC.

The chain is built from TRBV11-2 and TRBJ1-4; 8 positions match TRBD1. The junction had 8 bases not matched to a gene; V was cut back by 5 bases and J by 0 bases. CDR3 length: 17 residues. Germline assignment: CDR1 SGHAT and CDR2 FQNNGV. The CDR3 region has the DNA TGTGCCAGCAGCCAAGACAGGGGCGGAACAACTAATGAAAAACTGTTTTTT. It specifies CASSQDRGGTTNEKLFF. Using reference TRBV11-2 and TRBJ1-4 for the parts outside the CDR3, the full variable domain is EAGVAQSPRYKIIEKRQSVAFWCNPISGHATLYWYQQILGQGPKLLIQFQNNGVVDDSQLPKDRFSAERLKGVDSTLKIQPAKLEDSAVYLCASSQDRGGTTNEKLFFGSGTQLSVL.

The chain has TRBV25-1 and TRBJ2-5; TRBD2 matches 10 bases. The tail of the sequence fits TRBJ2-7 better, so the J call may be wrong. Germline V gene data show CDR1 as MGHDK and CDR2 as SYGVNS. There are 15 residues in the CDR3. In DNA form, the CDR3 reads TGTGCCAGCAGTCCAGGGACTAGCGAGCCCGTCGAGCAGTACTTC. Amino acids: CASSPGTSEPVEQYF.

The V call is TRBV5-1, the J call TRBJ2-1; D might be TRBD2 (5 bases). The ends were cut back, 4 bases at V and 9 bases at J, with 14 bases in the middle. This CDR3 has 13 residues. Germline CDR1 SGHRS, CDR2 YFSETQ. The CDR3 reads CASSINYGGEQFF. For the CDR3, the DNA is TGCGCCAGCAGCATAAACTACGGAGGTGAGCAGTTCTTC.

J is TRBJ2-1 and V is TRBV19; 13 positions agree with TRBD2. Trimming took 8 bases from V and 8 from J; bases not matched to a gene: 9. The CDR3 runs to 15 residues. Looked up from germline, CDR1 is LNHDA and CDR2 is SQIVND (reference sequence). The CDR3 loop is CASGRTSGSPDEQFF. In nucleotides, the CDR3 is TGTGCCAGTGGAAGGACTAGCGGGAGTCCCGATGAGCAGTTCTTC.

This clone was picked up a small number of times. The chain links TRBV16 to TRBJ1-1; 7 nucleotides line up with TRBD1. Per the germline V gene, CDR1 is KGHSY and CDR2 is FQNENV. V lost 1 base to trimming and J lost 1 base; unmatched junction nucleotides: 0. The CDR3 loop spans 14 amino acids. The CDR3 region is CASSQWTGNTEAFF. For the CDR3, the DNA is TGTGCCAGCAGCCAATGGACAGGGAACACTGAAGCTTTCTTT.

The rearrangement links TRBV5-6 to TRBJ2-1; 10 bases agree with TRBD2. V shed 1 base and J 2 bases; nucleotides not matched to a gene: 0. Germline V lookup: CDR1 SGHDT, CDR2 YYEEEE. The CDR3 is 15 amino acids. The CDR3 bases are TGTGCCAGCAGCTTGACTAGCGGGACCTACAATGAGCAGTTCTTC. This encodes CASSLTSGTYNEQFF.

J is TRBJ2-1 and V is TRBV5-6, with a tentative D call TRBD1 (5 bases). This CDR3 comprises 16 residues. Germline CDR1 is SGHDT and CDR2 is YYEEEE. Trimming pared 1 base from V and 3 bases from J, leaving 14 bases between. CDR3 in amino acids: CASSLRRAFNYNEQFF. The CDR3 DNA reads as TGTGCCAGCAGCTTGCGCAGGGCCTTTAACTACAATGAGCAGTTCTTC.

To note about this clone: The identical CDR3 is also encoded by other nucleotide sequences in the sample. The chain links TRBV28 to TRBJ1-1; tentatively, D is TRBD1 (5 bases). Deletions cut 7 bases from V and 5 bases from J, with 23 bases between. Germline assignment: CDR1 MDHEN and CDR2 SYDVKM. The CDR3 runs to 16 residues. The CDR3, as DNA: TGTGCCAGCACTCCTCCGGCGGGGGGACTGCCAACTGAAGCTTTCTTT. It yields the protein CASTPPAGGLPTEAFF.

The chain carries TRBV5-1 and TRBJ2-5; TRBD2 matches at 9 bases. The J call could be wrong; TRBJ2-7 is a better fit for the DNA end. The CDR3 contains 16 residues. The V gene's germline CDR1 is SGHRS and CDR2 YFSETQ. The CDR3 coding sequence is TGCGCCAGCAGAGAACCCCTAGCGGGAAGTCCGTACGAGCAGTACTTC. It is translated as CASREPLAGSPYEQYF.

Concerning this clone: One end of the junction is discordant with germline, which a read error may explain. J is TRBJ2-1 and V is TRBV7-9; 10 nucleotides agree with TRBD2. CDR1 and CDR2 (germline): SEHNR, FQNEAQ (reference sequence). CDR3 length equals 15 residues. CDR3 DNA: TGTTCCAGCAGTTCCTTAGCGGGAGGCTTCAATGAGCAGTTCTTC. It encodes CSSSSLAGGFNEQFF.